A selection of T cell receptor beta chains follows, all from one sample in a study of T cell changes during pregnancy in multiple sclerosis. The protocol was immunoSEQ multiplex PCR, while the TCRdb copy is restricted to in-frame clones and leaves out a portion. Counted here are 70,000 to 90,000 clones, 85% to 95% occurring once; the ten biggest clones make up roughly 1%. This specimen consisted of peripheral blood, obtained in the first trimester of pregnancy. These receptor sequences come from a female donor with multiple sclerosis, enrolled in a pregnancy study. Both conserved end residues are part of each CDR3.

cdr3_length j_call v_call cdr3_aa
15 TRBJ2-5 TRBV10-2 CASTIAGGPQETQYF
14 . TRBV19 CASSIGRKSTEQYF
16 TRBJ2-7 TRBV9 CASTPGTGADSYEQYF
13 TRBJ1-1 TRBV19 CASSISPNTEAFF
13 TRBJ2-7 TRBV29-1 CSFRDRGLLEQYF
15 TRBJ2-7 TRBV30 CAWSVGQPGAVEQYF
16 TRBJ2-3 TRBV25-1 CASSGRGQEYTDTQYF
15 TRBJ2-1 TRBV4-3 CASSPGEGGYNEQFF
14 TRBJ2-3 TRBV7-9 CASGLAISTDTQYF
14 TRBJ1-1 TRBV11-2 CASSRNRGDTEAFF
21 TRBJ2-1 TRBV9 CASSISPERLKTLPLYNEQFF
14 TRBJ1-1 TRBV10-2 CASLNRAGNTEAFF
15 TRBJ2-1 TRBV28 CASSLTSGAYNEQFF
16 TRBJ2-7 TRBV27 CASSFRLAGDRYEQYF
14 TRBJ1-1 TRBV19 CASTPSYGNTEAFF
15 TRBJ2-3 TRBV19 CASSIDSQRTDTQYF
12 TRBJ2-3 TRBV7-9 CASSWGRDTQYF
15 TRBJ2-3 TRBV7-2 CASSPRQGSTDTQYF
15 TRBJ1-1 TRBV6-5 CASSYAGNRGTEAFF
13 TRBJ2-1 TRBV29-1 CSVGGLGRNEQFF
16 TRBJ2-3 TRBV21-1 CASSSPTSGSPDTQYF